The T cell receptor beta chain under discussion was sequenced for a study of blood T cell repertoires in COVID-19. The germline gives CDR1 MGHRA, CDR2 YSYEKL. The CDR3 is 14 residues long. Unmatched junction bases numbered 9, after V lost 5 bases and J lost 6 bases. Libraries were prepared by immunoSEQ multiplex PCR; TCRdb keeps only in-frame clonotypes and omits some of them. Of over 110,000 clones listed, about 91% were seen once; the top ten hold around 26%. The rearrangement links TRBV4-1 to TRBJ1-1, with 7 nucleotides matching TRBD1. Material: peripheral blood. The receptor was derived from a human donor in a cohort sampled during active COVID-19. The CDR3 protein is CASSVQRGPAEAFF. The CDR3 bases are TGCGCCAGCAGCGTCCAGAGGGGGCCAGCTGAAGCTTTCTTT.